The 26 T cell receptor beta chains reported below all come from one sample, sequenced in a study of cytomegalovirus exposure and HLA in healthy donors. 60 Vbeta and 13 Jbeta primers were used in PCR. Some clones are missing from TCRdb's copy, which holds only in-frame ones; the method was immunoSEQ multiplex PCR. The sample has 200,000 or so clones, under 80% seen once. The source material was PBMCs. These TCRs come from a girl aged 2 to 10 in good health and CMV-seronegative.

The gene calls are TRBV7-8 and TRBJ1-4; perhaps TRBD1 as D (6 bases). Germline V gene data show CDR1 as SGHVS and CDR2 as FQNEAQ. V was cut by 3 bases and J by 8 bases, with 16 bases left in between. The length of the CDR3 is 15 residues. CDR3 sequence (DNA): TGTGCCAGCAGCTTCACTACAGGGAAGAGCGAAAAACTGTTTTTT. Residues: CASSFTTGKSEKLFF.

CDR3: CASSLGGLEISYEQYF. Written as DNA, the CDR3 is TGTGCCAGCAGCTTAGGTGGACTAGAAATCTCCTACGAGCAGTACTTC. V usage is TRBV13 and J usage is TRBJ2-7, with 7 bases lining up with TRBD2. The trim removed 0 bases at V and 0 bases at J, leaving 5 bases unmatched. Germline lookup yields CDR1 PRHDT and CDR2 FYEKMQ (reference sequence). The length of the CDR3 is 16 residues.

The chain links TRBV27 to TRBJ1-1; D gene uncertain. The V gene's germline CDR1 is MNHEY and CDR2 SMNVEV (reference sequence). Trimming left V 4 bases short and J 7 bases short, with 13 bases between. CDR3 size: 13 residues. In DNA, the CDR3 is TGTGCCAGCAGTTCGCCCTACAGTTATGAAGCTTTCTTT. Its protein product is CASSSPYSYEAFF.

V is TRBV7-6 and J is TRBJ1-4, with D perhaps matching TRBD1 (5 bases). Trimming took 5 bases from V and 5 from J, leaving 15 bases between them. This CDR3 is 15 amino acids long. Per the germline V gene, CDR1 is SGHVS and CDR2 is FNYEAQ. CDR3 DNA: TGTGCCAGCAGCCCCGAGGCTGGGGCAAATGAAAAACTGTTTTTT. Translating gives CASSPEAGANEKLFF.

This clone has just a few counts. This rearrangement joins TRBV10-2 to TRBJ2-4; D may be TRBD2 (7 bases). The V and J ends lost 0 bases and 4 bases respectively, with 10 bases between them. The CDR3 consists of 15 residues. Germline V gene lookup returns CDR1 WSHSY and CDR2 SAAADI. CDR3 in DNA: TGCGCCAGCAGTGAGTCAAGGGGGGGAAAAAACATTCAGTACTTC. This gives the protein CASSESRGGKNIQYF.

This clone was recorded a few times. This chain joins TRBV5-6 and TRBJ1-6; 7 nucleotides line up with TRBD1. Germline lookup yields CDR1 SGHDT and CDR2 YYEEEE. V was pared by 1 base and J by 7 bases, with 2 bases of the junction left unmatched. CDR3 size: 14 residues. CDR3 amino acids: CASSLTGENSPLHF. The CDR3, as DNA: TGTGCCAGCAGCTTGACAGGGGAAAATTCACCCCTCCACTTT.

As for this clone: Mismatch with germline at one junction end may stem from a read error. The V gene is TRBV7-9, the J gene TRBJ1-6; TRBD1 aligns across 9 bases. CDR3 length: 17 residues. The germline CDR1 and CDR2 sequences are SEHNR and FQNEAQ (reference sequence). CDR3 nucleotide sequence: TGTACCAGCAGCTCTTCGGGACAGGGAATCCCCAATTCACCCCTCCACTTT. Its translation: CTSSSSGQGIPNSPLHF.

This clone was counted a few times. This rearrangement joins TRBV2 to TRBJ2-1, with 7 bases matching TRBD2. Germline V gene lookup returns CDR1 SNHLY and CDR2 FYNNEI. This CDR3 has 16 residues. V was pared by 3 bases and J by 0 bases, with 5 bases of the junction left unmatched. The CDR3 is CASSDSAGDSYNEQFF. CDR3 in DNA: TGTGCCAGCAGTGACAGCGCGGGGGACTCCTACAATGAGCAGTTCTTC. Supplemented by reference TRBV2 and TRBJ2-1, the full variable domain reads EPEVTQTPSHQVTQMGQEVILRCVPISNHLYFYWYRQILGQKVEFLVSFYNNEISEKSEIFDDQFSVERPDGSNFTLKIRSTKLEDSAMYFCASSDSAGDSYNEQFFGPGTRLTVL.

The chain uses TRBV2 and TRBJ2-7; D is perhaps TRBD2 (5 bases). Per the germline V gene, CDR1 is SNHLY and CDR2 is FYNNEI. The germline V and J ends were trimmed by 2 bases and 9 bases, with 11 bases remaining between them. The CDR3 loop spans 12 amino acids. CDR3 loop: CASSEMGVGQYF. DNA of the CDR3: TGTGCCAGCAGTGAAATGGGAGTTGGGCAGTACTTC.

The genes are TRBV4-1 and TRBJ2-1; D remains unclear. The CDR3 extends over 14 amino acids. CDR1 is MGHRA and CDR2 is YSYEKL in the germline V gene. The V end lost 1 base, the J end lost 4 bases, and 8 bases lay between the germline ends. For the CDR3, the DNA is TGCGCCAGCAGCCAAGTTTCGGGTTACAATGAGCAGTTCTTC. Translating gives CASSQVSGYNEQFF.

This rearrangement joins TRBV29-1 to TRBJ1-1; a weak D match, TRBD1 (5 bases). The germline V and J ends were trimmed by 5 bases and 2 bases, with 9 bases remaining between them. The CDR3 contains 12 residues. CDR1 and CDR2 (germline): SQVTM, ANQGSEA. The CDR3 spells CSVKQGNTEAFF. The CDR3 nucleotides are TGCAGCGTTAAGCAGGGAAACACTGAAGCTTTCTTT.

This sequence joins TRBV2 and TRBJ1-5, with D unresolved. Trimming stripped 4 bases from V and 2 bases from J, with 12 bases between. The CDR3 has 15 amino acids. Germline V lookup: CDR1 SNHLY, CDR2 FYNNEI. The CDR3 coding sequence is TGTGCCAGCAGTGGTCCAGGTATAGGCAATCAGCCCCAGCATTTT. Translated: CASSGPGIGNQPQHF.

This clone appeared a single time. This rearrangement joins TRBV6-4 to TRBJ2-7; tentative D call: TRBD2 (5 bases). With 8 bases removed from V and 5 bases from J, the gap between germline ends came to 10 bases. The V gene's germline CDR1 is MRHNA and CDR2 SNTAGT. The CDR3 is made up of 11 amino acids. CDR3 nucleotide sequence: TGTGCCAGCCACCGGGGTAACGAGCAGTACTTC. Translation: CASHRGNEQYF.

CDR3 DNA sequence: TGCGCCAGCAGCTTGAGCCCGGGACTAGGGATGGAGACCCAGTACTTC. Its protein is CASSLSPGLGMETQYF. This sequence joins TRBV5-1 and TRBJ2-5, with 8 positions matching TRBD2. Per the germline V gene, CDR1 is SGHRS and CDR2 is YFSETQ. V gave up 1 base and J gave up 5 bases; unmatched junction bases: 10. The CDR3 covers 16 residues.

This clone was seen more than once but under ten times. The genes are TRBV6-5 and TRBJ1-5; D is unresolved. The CDR3 spans 15 residues. Trimming left V 0 bases short and J 6 bases short, with 12 bases between. Germline V gene lookup returns CDR1 MNHEY and CDR2 SVGAGI. The CDR3 is CASSYSGTSIQPQHF. Written as DNA, the CDR3 is TGTGCCAGCAGTTACTCTGGCACCTCCATTCAGCCCCAGCATTTT.

The chain links TRBV27 to TRBJ1-1; D gene uncertain. This CDR3 spans 16 amino acids. CDR1 is MNHEY and CDR2 is SMNVEV in the germline V gene (reference sequence). Trimming took off 2 bases at V and 1 base at J, with 14 bases between the two ends. CDR3 amino acids: CASSLRVGMQNTEAFF. The CDR3 region has the DNA TGTGCCAGCAGTTTAAGGGTCGGGATGCAGAACACTGAAGCTTTCTTT.

The V and J genes are TRBV19 and TRBJ2-1, with 7 bases that match TRBD2. The CDR3 consists of 14 residues. Germline values: CDR1 LNHDA, CDR2 SQIVND (reference sequence). Germline trimming cut 3 bases from V and 5 bases from J; bases unmatched to any gene: 4. The CDR3 reads CASSMSGNHNEQFF. CDR3 coding DNA: TGTGCCAGTAGTATGAGCGGGAATCACAATGAGCAGTTCTTC.

The chain carries TRBV10-3 and TRBJ1-4; D is perhaps TRBD1 (5 bases). V was trimmed by 2 bases and J by 5 bases, leaving 12 bases between them. The CDR3 length is 15 residues. Germline V gene lookup returns CDR1 ENHRY and CDR2 SYGVKD. CDR3 in DNA: TGTGCCATCAGTGAGCGTCAGGGAGGAAATGAAAAACTGTTTTTT. This gives the protein CAISERQGGNEKLFF.

The chain carries TRBV7-9 and TRBJ1-1; TRBD1 matches at 7 bases. The V gene end was trimmed by 4 bases and the J gene end by 10 bases; junction bases not matched to a gene: 12. CDR1 is SEHNR and CDR2 is FQNEAQ in the germline V gene (reference sequence). The CDR3 totals 14 residues. CDR3 DNA sequence: TGTGCCAGCAGCTCCGGTACAGGGGTCGAGGGAGCTTTCTTT. Translated, it gives CASSSGTGVEGAFF.

The chain recombines TRBV6-5 with TRBJ1-1; the match to TRBD1 covers 9 bases. CDR3 length: 14 residues. The germline gives CDR1 MNHEY, CDR2 SVGAGI. Trimming removed 5 bases from V and 5 bases from J; junction bases left unmatched: 6. DNA for the CDR3: TGTGCCAGCAGTCACAGGGGGCGCGAAACTGAAGCTTTCTTT. Its protein product is CASSHRGRETEAFF.

This chain connects TRBV18 to TRBJ2-2, with 7 bases that match TRBD2. Trimming removed 0 bases from V and 1 base from J; junction bases left unmatched: 2. Per the germline V gene, CDR1 is KGHSH and CDR2 is LQKENI. The CDR3 sequence is 16 residues long. The CDR3 reads CASSPPQRGNTGELFF. CDR3 nucleotide sequence: TGTGCCAGCTCACCACCCCAGCGGGGGAACACCGGGGAGCTGTTTTTT.

This clone was recorded once. The gene calls are TRBV29-1 and TRBJ2-2, with a weak D call TRBD1 (5 bases). CDR1 is SQVTM and CDR2 is ANQGSEA in the germline V gene. CDR3 length equals 11 residues. The V end was cut by 8 bases, the J end by 7 bases, with 11 bases between. The CDR3 sequence: CSSEGDGELFF. DNA of the CDR3: TGCAGCTCCGAAGGGGACGGGGAGCTGTTTTTT.

The rearrangement uses TRBV10-1 and TRBJ1-1, with TRBD1 as a possible D gene (5 bases). The CDR3 extends over 13 amino acids. Germline CDR1 reads WNHNN; CDR2 reads SYGVQD (reference sequence). The V end lost 0 bases, the J end lost 11 bases, and 13 bases lay between the germline ends. CDR3 amino acids: CASSESVARGAFF. The CDR3 DNA reads as TGCGCCAGCAGTGAGTCAGTGGCCCGGGGGGCTTTCTTT.

The chain combines TRBV7-9 with TRBJ1-2, with D unresolved. V was pared by 5 bases and J by 6 bases, with 19 bases between. CDR1 is SEHNR and CDR2 is FQNEAQ in the germline V gene (reference sequence). This CDR3 is 15 amino acids long. The CDR3 region has the DNA TGTGCCAGCAGCCCCGGAGTGATGCCGTGGGATGGCTACACCTTC. Residues: CASSPGVMPWDGYTF.

This chain joins TRBV12-5 and TRBJ2-5, with TRBD1 identical over 7 bases. Germline V lookup: CDR1 LGHNT, CDR2 FRNRAP. The CDR3 length is 16 residues. V trimming: 5 bases; J trimming: 5 bases; junction bases outside the gene matches: 14. The CDR3: CASGPPQDRIWETQYF. CDR3 in DNA: TGTGCTAGTGGTCCACCCCAGGACAGGATTTGGGAGACCCAGTACTTC. Drawing the rest from reference TRBV12-5 and TRBJ2-5, the complete variable domain is DARVTQTPRHKVTEMGQEVTMRCQPILGHNTVFWYRQTMMQGLELLAYFRNRAPLDDSGMPKDRFSAEMPDATLATLKIQPSEPRDSAVYFCASGPPQDRIWETQYFGPGTRLLVL.

This chain links TRBV18 with TRBJ2-3, with TRBD2 identical over 14 bases. The trim removed 3 bases at V and 1 base at J, leaving 0 bases unmatched. This CDR3 region has 16 residues. Germline V lookup: CDR1 KGHSH, CDR2 LQKENI. The CDR3 region has the DNA TGTGCCAGCTCACCGGGACTAGCGGGAGGCACAGATACGCAGTATTTT. Its protein is CASSPGLAGGTDTQYF.